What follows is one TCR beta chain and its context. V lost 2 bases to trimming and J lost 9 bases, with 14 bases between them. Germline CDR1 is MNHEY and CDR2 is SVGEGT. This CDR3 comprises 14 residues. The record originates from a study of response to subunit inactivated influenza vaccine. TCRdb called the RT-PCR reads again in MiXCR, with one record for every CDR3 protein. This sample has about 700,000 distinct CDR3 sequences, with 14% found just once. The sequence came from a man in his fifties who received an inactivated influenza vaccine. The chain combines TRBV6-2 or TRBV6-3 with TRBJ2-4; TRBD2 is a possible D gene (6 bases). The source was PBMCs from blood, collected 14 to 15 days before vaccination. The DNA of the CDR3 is TGTGCCAGCAGTTACACCAGGACTACGGGCATTCAGTACTTC. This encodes CASSYTRTTGIQYF.